These T cell receptor beta chains were read from a single sample in a study of cytomegalovirus exposure and HLA in healthy donors. Sequencing was performed with immunoSEQ multiplex PCR; in TCRdb, only in-frame clones are kept and a portion is missing. The data show 100,000 to 150,000 clones, approximately 8.7% seen once. Material: PBMCs. Receptors originate from a man in his forties in good health and CMV-seronegative. Both conserved end residues are part of each CDR3. Each record gives: clone size, D gene, J gene, V gene, CDR3 protein, CDR3 DNA. The D gene is left open where the match is weak. Size tells how often a clone was seen (once, few, many) or the class of an expanded clone, and some rows leave it out.

abundance: -
d_gene: TRBD1
j_gene: TRBJ2-1
v_gene: TRBV6-6
CDR3aa: CASQTGKDNEQFF
CDR3nt: TGTGCCAGCCAGACAGGGAAAGACAATGAGCAGTTCTTC

abundance: few
d_gene: -
j_gene: TRBJ2-7
v_gene: TRBV10-3
CDR3aa: CAISDSSYEQYF
CDR3nt: TGTGCCATCAGCGACAGCTCCTACGAGCAGTACTTC

abundance: few
d_gene: -
j_gene: TRBJ1-2
v_gene: TRBV6-6
CDR3aa: CASSNPWQGTNYGYTF
CDR3nt: TGTGCCAGCAGCAACCCCTGGCAGGGGACTAACTATGGCTACACCTTC

abundance: -
d_gene: -
j_gene: TRBJ2-7
v_gene: TRBV6-6
CDR3aa: CASSSGGTYEQYF
CDR3nt: TGTGCCAGCTCCTCGGGGGGCACCTACGAGCAGTACTTC

abundance: few
d_gene: -
j_gene: TRBJ1-1
v_gene: TRBV28
CDR3aa: CASRPGRPRWGTEAFF
CDR3nt: TGTGCCAGCAGACCAGGGCGGCCCCGGTGGGGAACTGAAGCTTTCTTT

abundance: -
d_gene: TRBD1
j_gene: TRBJ1-1
v_gene: TRBV27
CDR3aa: CASSSGTGGTEAFF
CDR3nt: TGTGCCAGCAGTTCCGGGACAGGGGGAACTGAAGCTTTCTTT

abundance: -
d_gene: TRBD1
j_gene: TRBJ1-4
v_gene: TRBV9
CDR3aa: CASSGTGGQGAEKLFF
CDR3nt: TGTGCCAGCAGCGGGACAGGGGGCCAGGGAGCCGAAAAACTGTTTTTT

abundance: few
d_gene: -
j_gene: TRBJ1-1
v_gene: TRBV10-3
CDR3aa: CAISESVGNTEAFF
CDR3nt: TGTGCCATCAGTGAGTCGGTCGGGAACACTGAAGCTTTCTTT

abundance: -
d_gene: -
j_gene: TRBJ1-2
v_gene: TRBV5-4
CDR3aa: CASSPRLILNYGYTF
CDR3nt: TGTGCCAGCAGCCCCAGGTTGATTCTTAACTATGGCTACACCTTC

abundance: few
d_gene: -
j_gene: TRBJ1-2
v_gene: TRBV6-1
CDR3aa: CASRDTGRGGYGYTF
CDR3nt: TGTGCCAGCAGAGACACAGGGAGGGGTGGGTATGGCTACACCTTC

abundance: few
d_gene: TRBD1
j_gene: TRBJ2-3
v_gene: TRBV6-5
CDR3aa: CASGDRESTDTQYF
CDR3nt: TGTGCCAGCGGGGACAGGGAGAGCACAGATACGCAGTATTTT

abundance: few
d_gene: -
j_gene: TRBJ1-1
v_gene: TRBV11-2
CDR3aa: CASSVGGTEAFF
CDR3nt: TGTGCCAGCAGCGTTGGGGGGACTGAAGCTTTCTTT

abundance: -
d_gene: -
j_gene: TRBJ2-5
v_gene: TRBV5-1
CDR3aa: CASSLGRLVETQYF
CDR3nt: TGCGCCAGCAGCCTCGGCCGGCTAGTGGAGACCCAGTACTTC

abundance: -
d_gene: -
j_gene: TRBJ2-1
v_gene: TRBV7-7
CDR3aa: CASSPQGGTYNEQFF
CDR3nt: TGTGCCAGCAGCCCCCAGGGCGGGACCTACAATGAGCAGTTCTTC

abundance: few
d_gene: -
j_gene: TRBJ2-1
v_gene: TRBV13
CDR3aa: CASSLEPYNEQFF
CDR3nt: TGTGCCAGCAGCTTAGAGCCCTACAATGAGCAGTTCTTC

abundance: few
d_gene: TRBD2
j_gene: TRBJ2-1
v_gene: TRBV4-2
CDR3aa: CASSQVPGLAGGQYNEQFF
CDR3nt: TGTGCCAGCAGCCAAGTCCCGGGACTAGCGGGGGGGCAGTACAATGAGCAGTTCTTC

abundance: -
d_gene: -
j_gene: TRBJ2-3
v_gene: TRBV30
CDR3aa: CAWSVKTSTDTQYF
CDR3nt: TGTGCCTGGAGTGTAAAGACAAGCACAGATACGCAGTATTTT

abundance: -
d_gene: TRBD1
j_gene: TRBJ2-1
v_gene: TRBV2
CDR3aa: CASSERQGAYNEQFF
CDR3nt: TGTGCCAGCAGTGAACGGCAGGGGGCGTACAATGAGCAGTTCTTC

abundance: -
d_gene: TRBD2
j_gene: TRBJ2-1
v_gene: TRBV11-3
CDR3aa: CASSSDKAGGPYEQFF
CDR3nt: TGTGCCAGCAGCTCAGACAAGGCGGGGGGGCCTTATGAGCAGTTCTTC

abundance: -
d_gene: TRBD2
j_gene: TRBJ2-1
v_gene: TRBV29-1
CDR3aa: CSVLTGGGADEQFF
CDR3nt: TGCAGCGTCCTGACGGGCGGGGGGGCCGATGAGCAGTTCTTC

abundance: few
d_gene: -
j_gene: TRBJ2-5
v_gene: TRBV11-2
CDR3aa: CASSQNQGLQETQYF
CDR3nt: TGTGCCAGCAGCCAAAATCAGGGGCTACAAGAGACCCAGTACTTC

abundance: few
d_gene: -
j_gene: TRBJ1-4
v_gene: TRBV2
CDR3aa: CASSAGSTNEKLFF
CDR3nt: TGTGCCAGCAGTGCAGGTTCAACTAATGAAAAACTGTTTTTT

abundance: few
d_gene: TRBD2
j_gene: TRBJ2-5
v_gene: TRBV4-1
CDR3aa: CASSRERGLNQETQYF
CDR3nt: TGCGCCAGCAGCCGAGAGCGGGGGCTGAACCAAGAGACCCAGTACTTC

abundance: few
d_gene: -
j_gene: TRBJ1-6
v_gene: TRBV6-5
CDR3aa: CASRTGSTSPLHF
CDR3nt: TGTGCCAGCAGAACAGGTTCTACTTCACCCCTCCACTTT

abundance: -
d_gene: -
j_gene: TRBJ1-1
v_gene: TRBV7-2
CDR3aa: CASWWGGGTEAFF
CDR3nt: TGTGCCAGCTGGTGGGGAGGGGGGACTGAAGCTTTCTTT

abundance: -
d_gene: -
j_gene: TRBJ1-5
v_gene: TRBV23-1
CDR3aa: CASSRRGGMDSDKSYSNQPQHF
CDR3nt: TGCGCCAGCAGTCGAAGGGGGGGGATGGACAGCGATAAAAGTTATAGCAATCAGCCCCAGCATTTT

abundance: -
d_gene: -
j_gene: TRBJ2-5
v_gene: TRBV13
CDR3aa: CASSLGRETQYF
CDR3nt: TGTGCCAGCAGCTTAGGTCGGGAGACCCAGTACTTC

abundance: -
d_gene: TRBD1
j_gene: TRBJ2-7
v_gene: TRBV19
CDR3aa: CASTPSGTGGSYEQYF
CDR3nt: TGTGCCAGTACCCCGTCCGGGACAGGGGGCTCCTACGAGCAGTACTTC

abundance: -
d_gene: -
j_gene: TRBJ2-7
v_gene: TRBV5-1
CDR3aa: CASSPEGLSYEQYF
CDR3nt: TGCGCCAGCAGCCCGGAAGGACTATCCTACGAGCAGTACTTC

abundance: -
d_gene: -
j_gene: TRBJ2-1
v_gene: TRBV5-6
CDR3aa: CASSPGLSYNEQLF
CDR3nt: TGTGCCAGCAGCCCGGGACTGTCCTACAATGAGCAGCTCTTC

abundance: few
d_gene: TRBD1
j_gene: TRBJ2-2
v_gene: TRBV4-3
CDR3aa: CASSQSGTGTGELFF
CDR3nt: TGCGCCAGCAGCCAATCAGGGACAGGGACCGGGGAGCTGTTTTTT

abundance: -
d_gene: -
j_gene: TRBJ2-7
v_gene: TRBV5-1
CDR3aa: CASSLGQPYQSYEQYF
CDR3nt: TGCGCCAGCAGCTTGGGACAGCCGTATCAGTCCTACGAGCAGTACTTC

abundance: -
d_gene: -
j_gene: TRBJ1-5
v_gene: TRBV11-2
CDR3aa: CASSQGGTPGQPQHF
CDR3nt: TGTGCCAGCAGCCAAGGGGGTACACCGGGTCAGCCCCAGCATTTT

abundance: few
d_gene: -
j_gene: TRBJ1-2
v_gene: TRBV30
CDR3aa: CAWSVFGSPRGYTF
CDR3nt: TGTGCCTGGAGTGTATTTGGGAGTCCGAGGGGCTACACCTTC

abundance: -
d_gene: TRBD2
j_gene: TRBJ2-2
v_gene: TRBV9
CDR3aa: CASSAALAGLIAGELFF
CDR3nt: TGTGCCAGCAGCGCCGCACTAGCGGGTTTAATCGCCGGGGAGCTGTTTTTT

abundance: -
d_gene: TRBD1
j_gene: TRBJ1-2
v_gene: TRBV6-4
CDR3aa: CASSRGQGAGGYTF
CDR3nt: TGTGCCAGCAGTAGGGGACAGGGGGCTGGTGGCTACACCTTC

abundance: few
d_gene: -
j_gene: TRBJ2-1
v_gene: TRBV4-1
CDR3aa: CASSQETGYNEQFF
CDR3nt: TGCGCCAGCAGCCAAGAAACAGGTTACAATGAGCAGTTCTTC

abundance: few
d_gene: TRBD1
j_gene: TRBJ1-1
v_gene: TRBV6-6
CDR3aa: CASSYTGTATEASF
CDR3nt: TGTGCCAGCAGTTACACCGGGACAGCCACTGAAGCTTCCTTT

abundance: -
d_gene: -
j_gene: TRBJ2-7
v_gene: TRBV13
CDR3aa: CASSTPQGLDTYEQYF
CDR3nt: TGTGCCAGCAGCACCCCTCAGGGGTTAGATACCTACGAGCAGTACTTC

abundance: few
d_gene: -
j_gene: TRBJ2-3
v_gene: TRBV11-2
CDR3aa: CASSFTGDSTDTQYF
CDR3nt: TGTGCCAGCAGCTTCACGGGTGATAGCACAGATACGCAGTATTTT

abundance: -
d_gene: TRBD1
j_gene: TRBJ2-7
v_gene: TRBV9
CDR3aa: CASSVQGEGYEQYF
CDR3nt: TGTGCCAGCAGCGTCCAGGGGGAAGGCTACGAGCAGTACTTC

abundance: -
d_gene: -
j_gene: TRBJ2-7
v_gene: TRBV23-1
CDR3aa: CASSQGPYEQYF
CDR3nt: TGCGCCAGCAGTCAGGGCCCCTACGAGCAGTACTTC

abundance: few
d_gene: TRBD2
j_gene: TRBJ2-2
v_gene: TRBV19
CDR3aa: CASRPTSATGELFF
CDR3nt: TGTGCCAGTAGACCGACTAGCGCCACCGGGGAGCTGTTTTTT

abundance: -
d_gene: -
j_gene: TRBJ1-1
v_gene: TRBV5-5
CDR3aa: CASSTGQMNTEAFF
CDR3nt: TGTGCCAGCAGCACCGGACAGATGAACACTGAAGCTTTCTTT

abundance: -
d_gene: -
j_gene: TRBJ2-5
v_gene: TRBV4-2
CDR3aa: CASSQGGGGETQYF
CDR3nt: TGTGCCAGCAGCCAAGGAGGGGGGGGAGAGACCCAGTACTTC

abundance: few
d_gene: TRBD1
j_gene: TRBJ2-7
v_gene: TRBV6-5
CDR3aa: CASSRQGIEEQYF
CDR3nt: TGTGCCAGCAGCCGACAGGGAATTGAGGAGCAGTACTTC